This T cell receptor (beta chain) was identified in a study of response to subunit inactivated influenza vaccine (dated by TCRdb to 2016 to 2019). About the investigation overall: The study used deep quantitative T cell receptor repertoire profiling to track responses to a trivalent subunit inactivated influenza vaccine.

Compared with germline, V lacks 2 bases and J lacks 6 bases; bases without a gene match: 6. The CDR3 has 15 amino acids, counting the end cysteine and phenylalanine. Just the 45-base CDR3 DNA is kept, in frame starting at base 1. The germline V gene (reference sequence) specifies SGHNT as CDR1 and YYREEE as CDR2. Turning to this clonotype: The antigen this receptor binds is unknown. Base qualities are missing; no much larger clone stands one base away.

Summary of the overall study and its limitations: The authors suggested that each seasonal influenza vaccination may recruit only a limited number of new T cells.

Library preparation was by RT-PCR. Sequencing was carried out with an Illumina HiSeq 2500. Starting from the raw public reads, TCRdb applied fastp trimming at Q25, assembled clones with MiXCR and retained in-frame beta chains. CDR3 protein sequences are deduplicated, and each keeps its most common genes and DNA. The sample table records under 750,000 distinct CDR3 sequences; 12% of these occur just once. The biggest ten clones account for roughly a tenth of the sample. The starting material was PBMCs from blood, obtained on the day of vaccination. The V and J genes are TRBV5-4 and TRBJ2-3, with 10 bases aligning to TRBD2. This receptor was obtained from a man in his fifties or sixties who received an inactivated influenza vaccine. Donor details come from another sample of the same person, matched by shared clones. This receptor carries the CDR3 CASSFTSGVADTQYF. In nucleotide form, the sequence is TGTGCCAGCAGCTTTACTAGCGGGGTGGCGGATACGCAGTATTTT. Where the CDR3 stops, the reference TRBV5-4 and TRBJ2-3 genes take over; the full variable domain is ETGVTQSPTHLIKTRGQQVTLRCSSQSGHNTVSWYQQALGQGPQFIFQYYREEENGRGNFPPRFSGLQFPNYSSELNVNALELDDSALYLCASSFTSGVADTQYFGPGTRLTVL.